Following are 5 T cell receptor beta chains from one sample sequenced in a study of CD8+ T cells in alopecia areata. The sorting of pooled cutaneous lymph node cells relied on CD4, CD8alpha, NKG2D, NKG2ACE and other markers. The sequencing template was cDNA reverse transcribed from extracted RNA. The data were produced by immunoSEQ multiplex PCR, yet TCRdb's version contains in-frame clones alone and is incomplete. The sample yields about 270,000 clones, without any singletons. The sequencing sample was made of CD4+ T cells sorted from a lymph node. These receptors all come from a C3H/HeJ mouse with alopecia areata. Strain MHC haplotype: H2-k.

In regard to this clone: All gene names here are mouse names. The read ends 4 residues shy of where the CDR3 ends; the end is completed using the germline J gene. This chain uses TRBV13-3 with TRBJ2-1; the match to TRBD2 covers 10 bases. The length of the CDR3 is 16 residues. Per germline, CDR1 NNHDY and CDR2 SYVADS. The part of the CDR3 DNA that was read is TGTGCCAGCAGTGATTGGGCTGGGGGGGCGCGAGCT. This encodes CASSDWAGGARA. The entire CDR3 protein reads CASSDWAGGARAEQFF.

A note on this clone: The genes are named according to mouse. The missing CDR3 end, 4 residues past where the read stops, is filled in from the germline J gene. Other DNA sequences within the sample encode an identical CDR3. This rearrangement joins TRBV13-2 to TRBJ2-7; 8 bases align to TRBD2. Germline CDR1 and CDR2: NNHNN and SYGAGS (reference sequence). The CDR3 spans 14 residues. Partial CDR3 DNA: TGTGCCAGCGGTGATGATTGGGGGGGGTAT. Residues: CASGDDWGGY. The full CDR3 is CASGDDWGGYEQYF.

In regard to this clone: Mouse names are used for the genes. The read finishes 4 residues shy of the CDR3 end, and the germline J gene is used to complete it. The genes are TRBV13-1 and TRBJ1-2, with D tentatively TRBD1 (6 bases). The germline V and J ends were trimmed by 5 bases and 2 bases, with 13 bases remaining between them. This CDR3 has 14 residues. Per germline, CDR1 NSHNY and CDR2 SYGAGN. The CDR3 loop is CASSQPGHNSDYTF. Partial CDR3 DNA: TGTGCCAGCAGCCAACCGGGACATAACTCC.

With respect to this clone: Gene names denote mouse genes. The sequence runs out 4 residues before the end of the CDR3; the remainder is reconstructed from the germline J gene. The gene calls are TRBV13-1 and TRBJ2-3; 8 nucleotides align to TRBD2. J lost 1 base, V lost 3 bases, and 4 bases had no gene match. There are 15 residues in the CDR3. The germline V gene encodes CDR1 NSHNY and CDR2 SYGAGN. The CDR3 reads CASSGAWGGAETLYF. The CDR3 bases that were read are TGTGCCAGCAGTGGCGCCTGGGGGGGTGCAGAA.

Points on this clone: Germline and genes here are mouse. The sequenced fragment ends 4 residues before the CDR3 boundary, so the rest is inferred from the germline J gene. At the DNA level, this CDR3 is encoded by other sequences in the same sample as well. The rearrangement links TRBV13-1 to TRBJ2-5, with unresolved D. CDR3 length: 14 residues. Trimming removed 0 bases at V and 0 bases at J, with 5 bases between. Germline values: CDR1 NSHNY, CDR2 SYGAGN. The sequenced part of the CDR3 DNA is TGTGCCAGCAGTGATGTTCAGAACCAAGAC. This gives the protein CASSDVQNQD. The entire CDR3 sequence reads CASSDVQNQDTQYF.